This T cell receptor beta chain was sequenced in a study of blood T cell repertoires in COVID-19. Across the whole study: Collection of acute and convalescent COVID-19 samples took place in the United States, Italy and Spain. In each case, the material was cDNA or gDNA derived from T cells, B-cell-depleted T cells, or PBMCs.

The CDR3 totals 13 residues. Germline lookup yields CDR1 SGHTA and CDR2 FQGNSA. Trimming pared 6 bases from V and 2 bases from J, leaving 7 bases between. In this sample, this clone turned up many times. Per the original data handling: Scientists estimated how many nucleated cells there were by amplifying reference gene primers. Clones were sequenced by immunoSEQ multiplex PCR, and TCRdb holds only the in-frame ones, with some missing. Clonal size and the V and J genes are those of that table, whereas D and trimming came from the DNA. The sample lists 150,000 to 200,000 clones; roughly four fifths were seen once.

This receptor was identified in a human donor in a cohort sampled during active COVID-19. This chain connects TRBV7-2 to TRBJ2-2, with D unresolved. What was sequenced was peripheral blood. CDR3 residues: CASSSVNTGELFF. The CDR3 DNA follows: TGTGCCAGCAGTTCAGTAAACACCGGGGAGCTGTTTTTT.